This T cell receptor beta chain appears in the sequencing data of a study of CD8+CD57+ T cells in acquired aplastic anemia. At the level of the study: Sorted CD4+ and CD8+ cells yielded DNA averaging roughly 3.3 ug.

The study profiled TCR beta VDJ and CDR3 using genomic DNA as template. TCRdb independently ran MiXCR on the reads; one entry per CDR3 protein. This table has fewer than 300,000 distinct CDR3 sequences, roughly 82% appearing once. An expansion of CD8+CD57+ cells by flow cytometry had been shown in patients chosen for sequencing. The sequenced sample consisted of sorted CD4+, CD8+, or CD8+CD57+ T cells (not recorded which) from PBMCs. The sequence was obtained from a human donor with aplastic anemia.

The CDR3 nucleotides are TGTGCCAGCAGCTCCGGGACTAGCGGAATGGATACGCGCTACACCTTC. Its translation is CASSSGTSGMDTRYTF. V usage is TRBV9 and J usage is TRBJ1-2, with D possibly being TRBD1 (5 bases). The CDR3 is 16 residues long. Trimming stripped 4 bases from V and 9 bases from J, with 25 bases between. Germline assignment: CDR1 SGDLS and CDR2 YYNGEE.